This is a list of T cell receptor beta chains from one sample in a study of cytomegalovirus exposure and HLA in healthy donors. The method was immunoSEQ multiplex PCR; TCRdb's version includes in-frame clones alone and lacks a portion of them. The profile shows roughly 150,000 clones, roughly nine tenths of them singletons. Specimen: PBMCs. These receptors originate from a woman aged 25-40 years in good health and CMV-seronegative. Each CDR3 is given with its conserved first and last residue. The order of the fields is V gene, J gene, CDR3 protein.

V gene: TRBV6-5
J gene: TRBJ1-2
CDR3 protein: CASSFQELDGYTF

V gene: TRBV11-2
J gene: TRBJ2-7
CDR3 protein: CASSLQGQGYEQYF

V gene: TRBV4-2
J gene: TRBJ1-1
CDR3 protein: CASSQDRGGTEAFF

V gene: TRBV5-4
J gene: TRBJ2-1
CDR3 protein: CASSLGAGLSSYNEQFF

V gene: TRBV6-1
J gene: TRBJ1-2
CDR3 protein: CASRRDIGYTF

V gene: TRBV9
J gene: TRBJ1-2
CDR3 protein: CASSVGAGPNYGYTF

V gene: TRBV6-1
J gene: TRBJ2-3
CDR3 protein: CASSEDRHRSTDTQYF

V gene: TRBV2
J gene: TRBJ2-3
CDR3 protein: CASSLFDRTDTQYF

V gene: TRBV28
J gene: TRBJ2-5
CDR3 protein: CASSFGQGQETQYF

V gene: TRBV19
J gene: TRBJ2-5
CDR3 protein: CASRTGTGTQETQYF

V gene: TRBV2
J gene: TRBJ2-1
CDR3 protein: CASGKTGGIYNEQFF

V gene: TRBV7-8
J gene: TRBJ2-1
CDR3 protein: CASSSSGMSYNEQFF

V gene: TRBV6-4
J gene: TRBJ2-3
CDR3 protein: CASSATSGGPTDTQYF

V gene: TRBV27
J gene: TRBJ1-1
CDR3 protein: CASTRDWNTEAFF

V gene: TRBV5-4
J gene: TRBJ1-1
CDR3 protein: CASSSPTGDFSEAFF

V gene: TRBV7-2
J gene: TRBJ1-2
CDR3 protein: CASSPNRNYGYTF

V gene: TRBV6-5
J gene: TRBJ1-5
CDR3 protein: CASSYSGQSNKFF

V gene: TRBV6-6
J gene: TRBJ2-7
CDR3 protein: CASSDPGQGAYEQYF

V gene: TRBV7-3
J gene: TRBJ1-2
CDR3 protein: CASSSLGRALYGYTF

V gene: TRBV6-6
J gene: TRBJ2-1
CDR3 protein: CASSKTSGGGDEQFF

V gene: TRBV5-8
J gene: TRBJ1-5
CDR3 protein: CASSRGTVSNQPQHF

V gene: TRBV9
J gene: TRBJ2-3
CDR3 protein: CASSARTSGGAENTQYF

V gene: TRBV28
J gene: TRBJ2-7
CDR3 protein: CASSLAREIGDEQYF

V gene: TRBV29-1
J gene: TRBJ2-3
CDR3 protein: CSVPAREWADTQYF

V gene: TRBV2
J gene: TRBJ2-3
CDR3 protein: CASSEGEDTQYF

V gene: TRBV5-6
J gene: TRBJ2-5
CDR3 protein: CASSQGGQGKTQYF

V gene: TRBV27
J gene: TRBJ2-7
CDR3 protein: CASSLRGPSYEQYF

V gene: TRBV7-7
J gene: TRBJ1-1
CDR3 protein: CASSLSVNTEAFF

V gene: TRBV11-1
J gene: TRBJ1-3
CDR3 protein: CASSREAGGTGNTIYF

V gene: TRBV5-1
J gene: TRBJ1-4
CDR3 protein: CASSPGDRTHNEKLFF

V gene: TRBV7-9
J gene: TRBJ2-3
CDR3 protein: CASSPKAGTPTRAQYF

V gene: TRBV18
J gene: TRBJ1-1
CDR3 protein: CASSPPRDTEAFF

V gene: TRBV9
J gene: TRBJ2-3
CDR3 protein: CASSVAGSDTQYF

V gene: TRBV7-6
J gene: TRBJ2-1
CDR3 protein: CASSPRQGRFILDNEQFF

V gene: TRBV25-1
J gene: TRBJ2-7
CDR3 protein: CASSPGGTGAYEQYF

V gene: TRBV18
J gene: TRBJ1-2
CDR3 protein: CASSPARQNYGYTF

V gene: TRBV29-1
J gene: TRBJ2-5
CDR3 protein: CSVEEGTQETQYF

V gene: TRBV7-9
J gene: TRBJ1-2
CDR3 protein: CASSSGTQGPGYTF

V gene: TRBV11-2
J gene: TRBJ2-7
CDR3 protein: CASSLGQAPYEQYF

V gene: TRBV5-6
J gene: TRBJ1-5
CDR3 protein: CASSRRTERHQPQHF

V gene: TRBV27
J gene: TRBJ2-7
CDR3 protein: CASSRPGAFYEQYF

V gene: TRBV27
J gene: TRBJ1-1
CDR3 protein: CASSLGQGDTEAFF

V gene: TRBV30
J gene: TRBJ1-1
CDR3 protein: CAWRWVTEAFF

V gene: TRBV7-9
J gene: TRBJ2-1
CDR3 protein: CASSFTGTRDEQFF

V gene: TRBV4-3
J gene: TRBJ2-5
CDR3 protein: CASSQGSGVRETQYF

V gene: TRBV5-1
J gene: TRBJ2-2
CDR3 protein: CASSSPFGTSGRVGIGELFF

V gene: TRBV15
J gene: TRBJ2-7
CDR3 protein: CATSRESKRPYEQYF

V gene: TRBV2
J gene: TRBJ2-7
CDR3 protein: CASNLGHLYEQYF

V gene: TRBV4-1
J gene: TRBJ1-3
CDR3 protein: CASSQALVVLSGNTIYF

V gene: TRBV18
J gene: TRBJ2-7
CDR3 protein: CASHGQGNYEQYF

V gene: TRBV5-3
J gene: TRBJ1-2
CDR3 protein: CARSHLTRETVGYTF

V gene: TRBV19
J gene: TRBJ1-6
CDR3 protein: CASSIDLEGSPLHF

V gene: TRBV5-1
J gene: TRBJ2-1
CDR3 protein: CASSLEGAEQFF